The clone carrying this T cell receptor beta chain was observed many times. The source of the sample is a study of T-cell reconstitution after alpha-beta-depleted transplantation in children. TCRbeta library construction was performed incorporating unique molecular identifiers. One entry per CDR3 protein, called by TCRdb with MiXCR from the PCR reads. The table records 170,000 or so distinct CDR3 sequences, over 5.5% of them present only once. V dropped 4 bases and J dropped 7 bases, with 11 bases sitting between them. Per germline, CDR1 SGHAT and CDR2 FQNNGV. The CDR3 spans 14 residues. The chain uses TRBV11-2 and TRBJ1-6, with a possible D match to TRBD1 (5 bases). The receptor was derived from a human donor who donated a stem cell graft to a child with Wiskott-Aldrich syndrome. Specimen: PBMCs from the stem cell graft donor, collected from the stem cell graft. In DNA form, the CDR3 reads TGTGCCAGCAGCTCCGGGACCCTAAATTCACCCCTCCACTTT. This encodes CASSSGTLNSPLHF.